Listed below are T cell receptor beta chains from one sample, sequenced in a study of response to subunit inactivated influenza vaccine. A single record per CDR3 protein comes from TCRdb applying MiXCR to the RT-PCR reads. Found here are about 520,000 distinct CDR3 sequences, approximately 24% of them singletons; the top ten hold approximately 2%. This specimen consisted of CD4+ T cells sorted from PBMCs, obtained 5 days after vaccination. The source is a man aged 50 to 60 who received an inactivated influenza vaccine. Both conserved end residues are part of each CDR3. D genes are given only for firm matches. The size entry is marked missing in some rows and otherwise reads once, few, many or a size class.

>TRBV18|-|TRBJ2-2|few
CASSPGRTGKTGELFF
TGTGCCAGCTCACCAGGAAGAACAGGGAAAACCGGGGAGCTGTTTTTT
>TRBV7-2|-|TRBJ1-6|few
CASSPLTQANSPLHF
TGTGCCAGCAGCCCCCTAACGCAGGCGAATTCACCCCTCCACTTT
>TRBV20-1|TRBD1|TRBJ1-4|many
CSATQGEIGEKLFF
TGCAGTGCTACGCAGGGGGAGATCGGGGAAAAACTGTTTTTT
>TRBV12-3/TRBV12-4|-|TRBJ2-5|few
CASSFGFEEATQYF
TGTGCCAGCAGTTTTGGGTTTGAGGAGGCGACCCAGTACTTC
>TRBV20-1|TRBD2|TRBJ2-3|few
CSARELAGATDTQYF
TGCAGTGCTAGAGAACTAGCGGGAGCAACAGATACGCAGTATTTT
>TRBV27|TRBD2|TRBJ2-7|-
CASSRTSGSSFSYEQYF
TGTGCCAGCAGCCGGACTAGCGGGAGTAGTTTTTCCTACGAGCAGTACTTC
>TRBV30|-|TRBJ1-1|-
CAWSVPSRVNTEAFF
TGTGCCTGGAGTGTACCTTCGCGGGTGAACACTGAAGCTTTCTTT
>TRBV10-3|TRBD2|TRBJ2-7|few
CAIGPGLAESYEQYF
TGTGCCATTGGCCCGGGACTAGCGGAATCCTACGAGCAGTACTTC
>TRBV6-1|TRBD1|TRBJ2-3|-
CASRRDRGIADTQYF
TGTGCCAGCAGGCGGGACAGGGGAATAGCAGATACGCAGTATTTT
>TRBV4-2|TRBD2|TRBJ2-3|-
CASSQRLAGGWVTDTQYF
TGTGCCAGCAGCCAACGACTAGCGGGAGGGTGGGTCACAGATACGCAGTATTTT
>TRBV28|TRBD1|TRBJ2-7|-
CASRRTGANSYEQYF
TGTGCCAGCAGAAGGACAGGAGCGAACTCCTACGAGCAGTACTTC
>TRBV6-2/TRBV6-3|-|TRBJ2-1|-
CASSSAGREFF
TGTGCCAGCAGTTCGGCGGGGCGGGAGTTCTTC
>TRBV20-1|-|TRBJ2-7|-
CSARDPRGALTSEQYF
TGCAGTGCTAGAGACCCACGGGGGGCCCTGACGAGCGAGCAGTACTTC
>TRBV7-2|-|TRBJ1-6|-
CASSLEGGGNSPLHF
TGTGCCAGCAGCTTAGAAGGGGGAGGCAATTCACCCCTCCACTTT
>TRBV9|-|TRBJ2-1|-
CASRQVFDEQFF
TGTGCCAGCAGACAGGTATTTGATGAGCAGTTCTTC
>TRBV7-2|-|TRBJ1-2|many
CASSSGPNYGYTF
TGTGCCAGCAGCTCTGGACCTAACTATGGCTACACCTTC